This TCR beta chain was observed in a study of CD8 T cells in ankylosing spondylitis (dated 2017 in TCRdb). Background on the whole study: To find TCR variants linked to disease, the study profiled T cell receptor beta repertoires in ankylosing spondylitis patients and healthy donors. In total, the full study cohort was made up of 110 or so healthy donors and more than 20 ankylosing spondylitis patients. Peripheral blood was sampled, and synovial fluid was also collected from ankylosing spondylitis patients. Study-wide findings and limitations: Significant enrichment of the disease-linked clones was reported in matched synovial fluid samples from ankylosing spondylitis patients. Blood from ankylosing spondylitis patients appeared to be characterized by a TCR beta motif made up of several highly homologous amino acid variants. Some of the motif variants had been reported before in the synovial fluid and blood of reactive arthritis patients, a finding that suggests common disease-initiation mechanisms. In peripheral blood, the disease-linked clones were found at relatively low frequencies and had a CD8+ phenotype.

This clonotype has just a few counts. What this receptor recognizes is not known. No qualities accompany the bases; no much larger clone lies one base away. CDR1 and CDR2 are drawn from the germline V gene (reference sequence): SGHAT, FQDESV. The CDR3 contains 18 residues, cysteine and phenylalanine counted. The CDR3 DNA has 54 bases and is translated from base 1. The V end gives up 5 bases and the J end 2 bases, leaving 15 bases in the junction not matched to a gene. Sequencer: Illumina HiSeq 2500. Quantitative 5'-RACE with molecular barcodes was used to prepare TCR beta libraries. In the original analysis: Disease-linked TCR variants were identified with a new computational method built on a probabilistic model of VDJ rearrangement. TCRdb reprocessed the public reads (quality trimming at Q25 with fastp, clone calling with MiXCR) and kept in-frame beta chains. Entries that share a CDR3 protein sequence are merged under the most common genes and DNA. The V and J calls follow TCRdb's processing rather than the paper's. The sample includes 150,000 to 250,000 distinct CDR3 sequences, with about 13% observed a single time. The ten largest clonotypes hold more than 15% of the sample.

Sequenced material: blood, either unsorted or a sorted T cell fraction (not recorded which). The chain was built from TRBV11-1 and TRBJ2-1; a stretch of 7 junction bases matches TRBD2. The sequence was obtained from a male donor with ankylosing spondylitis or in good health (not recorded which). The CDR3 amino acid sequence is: CASSLVLTSEQTYNEQFF. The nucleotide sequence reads TGTGCCAGCAGCCTCGTTCTAACTAGCGAGCAAACCTACAATGAGCAGTTCTTC.